The 32 T cell receptor beta chains given below trace back to one sample, sequenced in a study of radiation and T cells in renal cell carcinoma. As for treatment: treatment-naive control, cytoreductive nephrectomy. Sequenced by immunoSEQ multiplex PCR; TCRdb stores in-frame clones only, minus some. The table lists fewer than 6,500 clones, under 70% of them singletons. The input for sequencing was tumor tissue, taken from a patient whose treatment was nephrectomy without radiotherapy. The receptors come from a human donor with renal cell carcinoma.

The gene calls are TRBV4-2 and TRBJ2-2; 7 bases agree with TRBD2. There are 16 residues in the CDR3. The junction had 11 bases not matched to a gene; V was cut back by 7 bases and J by 3 bases. From germline, CDR1 is LGHNA and CDR2 YNFKEQ. The CDR3 loop reads CASTSSASGYTGELFF. The CDR3 nucleotides are TGTGCCAGCACCAGCAGCGCTAGCGGATACACCGGGGAGCTGTTTTTT.

This chain uses TRBV30 with TRBJ1-1; D is uncertain. Germline CDR1 and CDR2: GTSNPN and SVGIG (reference sequence). Trimming removed 7 bases at V and 10 bases at J, with 16 bases between. The CDR3 runs 11 residues. CDR3 sequence (DNA): TGTGCCTCCTCGACCAGCAGGAGAGCTTTCTTT. It yields the protein CASSTSRRAFF.

The chain links TRBV5-1 to TRBJ2-7, with 9 bases that match TRBD1. The germline CDR1 and CDR2 sequences are SGHRS and YFSETQ. This CDR3 is built from 15 residues. V shed 7 bases and J 2 bases; nucleotides not matched to a gene: 10. For the CDR3, the DNA is TGCGCCAGCGGCTGGGGACAGGGCGGACCCTACGAGCAGTACTTC. Protein product: CASGWGQGGPYEQYF.

This clone was found a few times. The V and J genes are TRBV27 and TRBJ1-1; D is unclear. V was shortened by 4 bases and J by 1 base, with 7 bases between the two germline ends. Germline CDR1 and CDR2: MNHEY and SMNVEV (reference sequence). The CDR3 runs to 13 residues. CDR3 in DNA: TGTGCCAGCAGTTCAGGAGGGAACACTGAAGCTTTCTTT. Its protein is CASSSGGNTEAFF.

This chain uses TRBV5-8 with TRBJ1-2; TRBD1 aligns across 8 bases. CDR3 size: 15 residues. In germline, CDR1 is SGHTS, CDR2 YDEGEE. Trimming cost V 4 bases and J 7 bases; bases outside gene matches: 12. The CDR3 loop is CASSLGTGRLSGYTF. The CDR3 nucleotides are TGTGCCAGCAGCCTCGGGACAGGACGATTATCTGGCTACACCTTC.

V is TRBV18 and J is TRBJ2-5; tentatively, D is TRBD1 or TRBD2 (5 bases each). The V gene's germline CDR1 is KGHSH and CDR2 LQKENI. V was cut by 3 bases and J by 1 base, with 9 bases left in between. This CDR3 contains 14 residues. In nucleotides, the CDR3 is TGTGCCAGCTCACCGTCCGGGACCCAAGAGACCCAGTACTTC. Translated, it gives CASSPSGTQETQYF.

The chain recombines TRBV27 with TRBJ2-1; no definite D call. Germline assignment: CDR1 MNHEY and CDR2 SMNVEV (reference sequence). The CDR3 consists of 15 residues. V was pared by 6 bases and J by 4 bases, with 16 bases between. CDR3 in DNA: TGTGCCAGCAGGATTGCTAGTGTGGGGTACAATGAGCAGTTCTTC. This translates into CASRIASVGYNEQFF.

The chain uses TRBV11-3 and TRBJ2-2; no firm D call. The germline V gene has CDR1 SGHNT and CDR2 YENEEA. The CDR3 totals 12 residues. Trimming left V 2 bases short and J 5 bases short, with 3 bases between. CDR3 sequence reads: CASSLWTGELFF. CDR3 nucleotide sequence: TGTGCCAGCAGCTTATGGACCGGGGAGCTGTTTTTT. Variable domain in full (rest from reference TRBV11-3 and TRBJ2-2): EAGVVQSPRYKIIEKKQPVAFWCNPISGHNTLYWYLQNLGQGPELLIRYENEEAVDDSQLPKDRFSAERLKGVDSTLKIQPAELGDSAVYLCASSLWTGELFFGEGSRLTVL.

This clone was recorded once. The rearrangement links TRBV5-1 to TRBJ1-2; 8 positions agree with TRBD1. CDR1 is SGHRS, CDR2 YFSETQ, per germline. The V segment lost 4 bases and the J segment 8 bases; nucleotides outside the gene matches: 4. CDR3 length equals 12 residues. The DNA of the CDR3 is TGCGCCAGCAGCGCCTGGACAGGGGGCTACACCTTC. Protein: CASSAWTGGYTF.

The chain is built from TRBV30 and TRBJ1-3, with unresolved D. The CDR3 consists of 10 residues. Trimming cost V 7 bases and J 9 bases, with 10 bases left between them. CDR1 and CDR2 from the germline V gene are GTSNPN and SVGIG (reference sequence). The CDR3 bases are TGTGCCTCGGGCCGAGCCACCATATATTTT. Translated, it gives CASGRATIYF. Complete variable domain (other parts from reference TRBV30 and TRBJ1-3): SQTIHQWPATLVQPVGSPLSLECTVEGTSNPNLYWYRQAAGRGLQLLFYSVGIGQISSEVPQNLSASRPQDRQFILSSKKLLLSDSGFYLCASGRATIYFGEGSWLTVV.

This chain joins TRBV15 and TRBJ2-3; 10 bases align to TRBD1. Germline V gives CDR1 LNHNV, CDR2 YYDKDF (reference sequence). The CDR3 covers 15 residues. With 5 bases clipped from V and 2 bases from J, the junction kept 4 bases outside the gene matches. CDR3 sequence (DNA): TGTGCCACCAGCGCCGGGACAGGGGTCACAGATACGCAGTATTTT. This codes for CATSAGTGVTDTQYF.

The chain is built from TRBV7-9 and TRBJ2-5; 7 bases are a match to TRBD1. This CDR3 spans 17 amino acids. CDR1 and CDR2 from the germline V gene are SEHNR and FQNEAQ (reference sequence). V dropped 0 bases and J dropped 2; count of bases not matched to a gene: 9. CDR3 region: CASSLAGRQGRQETQYF. The CDR3 DNA reads TGTGCCAGCAGCTTAGCGGGGAGACAGGGAAGGCAAGAGACCCAGTACTTC.

The chain couples TRBV6-5 to TRBJ1-1; tentatively, D is TRBD1 (5 bases). The CDR3 is 15 residues long. Between the trimmed V and J ends, which lost 2 bases and 4 bases, there was a span of 14 bases. The V gene's germline CDR1 is MNHEY and CDR2 SVGAGI. CDR3 residues: CASSYMGGSTTEAFF. The DNA of the CDR3 is TGTGCCAGCAGTTACATGGGGGGGTCAACCACTGAAGCTTTCTTT.

The table lists this clone with a few counts. The CDR3 protein is CASGPGTGVSGELFF. CDR3 bases: TGTGCTAGTGGTCCCGGGACAGGGGTTTCCGGGGAGCTGTTTTTT. The chain recombines TRBV12-5 with TRBJ2-2; TRBD1 matches at 10 bases. V gave up 5 bases and J gave up 6 bases; unmatched junction bases: 6. The CDR3 is made up of 15 amino acids. The germline gives CDR1 LGHNT, CDR2 FRNRAP. Looking up the rest from reference TRBV12-5 and TRBJ2-2 gives the full variable domain: DARVTQTPRHKVTEMGQEVTMRCQPILGHNTVFWYRQTMMQGLELLAYFRNRAPLDDSGMPKDRFSAEMPDATLATLKIQPSEPRDSAVYFCASGPGTGVSGELFFGEGSRLTVL.

The chain uses TRBV11-2 and TRBJ2-7, with D hard to call. Trimming took off 2 bases at V and 1 base at J, with 9 bases between the two ends. Germline-derived CDR1 and CDR2 are SGHAT and FQNNGV. The CDR3 totals 14 residues. CDR3 residues: CASSLSTRSYEQYF. The CDR3 DNA reads as TGTGCCAGCAGCTTATCTACCAGATCCTACGAGCAGTACTTC. Full variable domain (outside the CDR3, taken from reference TRBV11-2 and TRBJ2-7): EAGVAQSPRYKIIEKRQSVAFWCNPISGHATLYWYQQILGQGPKLLIQFQNNGVVDDSQLPKDRFSAERLKGVDSTLKIQPAKLEDSAVYLCASSLSTRSYEQYFGPGTRLTVT.

V usage is TRBV2 and J usage is TRBJ2-1, with D hard to call. The germline V gene encodes CDR1 SNHLY and CDR2 FYNNEI. The length of the CDR3 is 18 residues. The V end was cut by 0 bases, the J end by 1 base, with 16 bases between. CDR3 loop: CASSEAGSSESSYNEQFF. The CDR3 DNA follows: TGTGCCAGCAGTGAAGCGGGATCAAGCGAATCGTCCTACAATGAGCAGTTCTTC.

This sequence joins TRBV2 and TRBJ1-5; 10 bases align to TRBD1. CDR3 length: 15 amino acids. CDR1 SNHLY and CDR2 FYNNEI come from the germline V gene. J gave up 1 base and V 6 bases, and 3 bases lay outside the gene matches. CDR3 loop: CASRGQGISNQPQHF. The CDR3 region has the DNA TGTGCCAGCAGGGGACAGGGGATAAGCAATCAGCCCCAGCATTTT.

The rearrangement links TRBV2 to TRBJ2-5; 14 nucleotides line up with TRBD2. The germline CDR1 and CDR2 sequences are SNHLY and FYNNEI. This CDR3 is built from 13 residues. Unmatched junction bases numbered 10, after V lost 11 bases and J lost 11 bases. CDR3 DNA sequence: TGTGCCGAACGTGGACTAGCGGGAGGAGAGCAGTACTTC. Its protein is CAERGLAGGEQYF.

This clone was detected a few times. The V call is TRBV9, the J call TRBJ2-3; D could derive from TRBD1 or TRBD2 (5 bases each). V was pared by 7 bases and J by 1 base, with 16 bases between. Germline CDR1 and CDR2: SGDLS and YYNGEE. CDR3 length: 15 amino acids. This CDR3 is CASGRGGFGTDTQYF. Here the CDR3 DNA reads TGTGCCAGCGGCCGTGGGGGTTTTGGCACAGATACGCAGTATTTT. Looking up the rest from reference TRBV9 and TRBJ2-3 gives the full variable domain: DSGVTQTPKHLITATGQRVTLRCSPRSGDLSVYWYQQSLDQGLQFLIQYYNGEERAKGNILERFSAQQFPDLHSELNLSSLELGDSALYFCASGRGGFGTDTQYFGPGTRLTVL.

CDR3 amino acids: CASSPSYEQFF. CDR3 coding DNA: TGTGCCAGCAGCCCGTCCTATGAGCAGTTCTTC. V is TRBV7-9 and J is TRBJ2-1; D ambiguous. CDR1 SEHNR and CDR2 FQNEAQ come from the germline V gene (reference sequence). CDR3 length: 11 residues. V lost 5 bases, J lost 8 bases, and 7 bases lay in between. Filled out from reference TRBV7-9 and TRBJ2-1, the complete variable domain reads DTGVSQNPRHKITKRGQNVTFRCDPISEHNRLYWYRQTLGQGPEFLTYFQNEAQLEKSRLLSDRFSAERPKGSFSTLEIQRTEQGDSAMYLCASSPSYEQFFGPGTRLTVL.

On this clone: The same CDR3 is also encoded by other DNA sequences in this sample. This rearrangement joins TRBV7-2 to TRBJ2-7; TRBD2 aligns across 9 bases. The CDR3 contains 15 residues. Unmatched junction bases numbered 6, after V lost 5 bases and J lost 1 base. Germline V gene data show CDR1 as SGHTA and CDR2 as FQGNSA. Written as DNA, the CDR3 is TGTGCCAGCAGCGAGTCTAGCGGGGTTTCCTACGAGCAGTACTTC. Protein product: CASSESSGVSYEQYF.

The chain combines TRBV28 with TRBJ2-7; 8 bases match TRBD1. Germline V CDR1 and CDR2: MDHEN, SYDVKM. V was clipped by 3 bases and J by 1 base; unmatched bases: 8. The CDR3 runs to 16 residues. CDR3 sequence: CASSFPRGQGSYEQYF. The CDR3 DNA follows: TGTGCCAGCAGTTTCCCCCGAGGACAGGGTTCCTACGAGCAGTACTTC.

V is TRBV18 and J is TRBJ2-7, with TRBD2 as a possible D gene (6 bases). The V and J ends lost 0 bases and 3 bases respectively, with 9 bases between them. CDR1 and CDR2 (germline): KGHSH, LQKENI. This CDR3 has 14 amino acids. The CDR3 reads CASSPPQGGYEQYF. The CDR3, as DNA: TGTGCCAGCTCACCACCCCAGGGAGGCTACGAGCAGTACTTC.

The J gene is TRBJ2-3, the V gene TRBV18; possibly TRBD1 for D (5 bases). CDR3 length equals 14 residues. The germline V gene encodes CDR1 KGHSH and CDR2 LQKENI. The V end lost 2 bases, the J end lost 9 bases, and 15 bases lay between the germline ends. The CDR3 nucleotides read TGTGCCAGCTCACCAGGGGCGGACCAGGGAACGCAGTATTTT. The encoded protein is CASSPGADQGTQYF.

This chain uses TRBV18 with TRBJ2-3; a weak D match, TRBD2 (5 bases). The CDR3 spans 13 residues. In germline, CDR1 is KGHSH, CDR2 LQKENI. V lost 5 bases to trimming and J lost 4 bases, with 10 bases between them. The CDR3 spells CASSTGTADTQYF. CDR3 bases: TGTGCCAGCTCAACGGGAACGGCAGATACGCAGTATTTT.

This chain connects TRBV15 to TRBJ2-1; D gene ambiguous. V was shortened by 2 bases and J by 5 bases, with 13 bases between the two germline ends. There are 15 residues in the CDR3. CDR1 LNHNV and CDR2 YYDKDF come from the germline V gene (reference sequence). The CDR3, as DNA: TGTGCCACCAGCAGACGGTCGGGCCCACACAATGAGCAGTTCTTC. This sequence encodes CATSRRSGPHNEQFF.

This clone has only one observation. The rearrangement joins TRBV2 to TRBJ2-1; 8 bases agree with TRBD1. The V gene end was trimmed by 6 bases and the J gene end by 6 bases; junction bases not matched to a gene: 7. Germline CDR1 and CDR2: SNHLY and FYNNEI. This CDR3 has 14 residues. The CDR3: CASSALTGGNEQFF. The CDR3, as DNA: TGTGCCAGCAGCGCACTCACAGGGGGCAATGAGCAGTTCTTC. The whole variable domain, filled in from reference TRBV2 and TRBJ2-1, reads EPEVTQTPSHQVTQMGQEVILRCVPISNHLYFYWYRQILGQKVEFLVSFYNNEISEKSEIFDDQFSVERPDGSNFTLKIRSTKLEDSAMYFCASSALTGGNEQFFGPGTRLTVL.

This chain uses TRBV9 with TRBJ1-6, with 9 bases aligning to TRBD1. Trimming cost V 0 bases and J 10 bases; bases outside gene matches: 5. This CDR3 has 15 amino acids. Germline lookup yields CDR1 SGDLS and CDR2 YYNGEE. CDR3 amino acids: CASSVEGQGDSPLHF. The CDR3 DNA reads as TGTGCCAGCAGCGTAGAGGGACAGGGAGACTCACCCCTCCACTTT.

The rearrangement uses TRBV7-2 and TRBJ2-7; tentatively, D is TRBD2 (6 bases). The germline V gene has CDR1 SGHTA and CDR2 FQGNSA. The CDR3 has 16 residues. Deletions cut 5 bases from V and 6 bases from J, with 23 bases between. Written as DNA, the CDR3 is TGTGCCAGCAGCCCTGGGGGGACGGTCGTGTTAGTCGAGCAGTACTTC. Its translation is CASSPGGTVVLVEQYF. Full variable domain (outside the CDR3, taken from reference TRBV7-2 and TRBJ2-7): GAGVSQSPSNKVTEKGKDVELRCDPISGHTALYWYRQSLGQGLEFLIYFQGNSAPDKSGLPSDRFSAERTGGSVSTLTIQRTQQEDSAVYLCASSPGGTVVLVEQYFGPGTRLTVT.

CDR3 in DNA: TGTGCCAGCAGTTTAGACGGACGTCTAGCCAAAAACATTCAGTACTTC. It specifies CASSLDGRLAKNIQYF. The genes are TRBV27 and TRBJ2-4; no firm D call. The CDR3 loop spans 16 amino acids. The V end was cut by 2 bases, the J end by 0 bases, with 11 bases between. Germline CDR1 is MNHEY and CDR2 is SMNVEV (reference sequence).

The rearrangement joins TRBV13 to TRBJ2-2; D is ambiguous. The CDR3 spans 11 residues. V gave up 3 bases and J gave up 4 bases, with 0 bases separating them. Per germline, CDR1 PRHDT and CDR2 FYEKMQ (reference sequence). This CDR3 is CASSFTGELFF. The CDR3, as DNA: TGTGCCAGCAGCTTCACCGGGGAGCTGTTTTTT.

This chain links TRBV5-6 with TRBJ2-2; 13 bases fit TRBD2. Germline assignment: CDR1 SGHDT and CDR2 YYEEEE. V was clipped by 0 bases and J by 7 bases; unmatched bases: 9. The length of the CDR3 is 18 residues. Written as DNA, the CDR3 is TGTGCCAGCAGCTTGGTCCACAGCGGACTAGCGGGAGACGGGGAGCTGTTTTTT. Its protein product is CASSLVHSGLAGDGELFF.